Sequencing of this T cell receptor (beta chain) was carried out in a study of T cells expressing NK-cell markers. 5'RACE template switching with UMIs generated TCR beta cDNA. From its re-call of the 5' RACE reads, TCRdb lists each CDR3 protein once, without DNA. In all, the sample yields 200,000 to 300,000 distinct CDR3 sequences. The CDR3 has 12 amino acids. Germline values: CDR1 MNHEY, CDR2 SVGEGT. Study results and limitations: As a fraction of CD8+ T cells, dominant NKG2C+ clonotypes reached about 1.0-7.5% in a handful of donors.

As to this clonotype: Its target is unknown.

The sample was blood T cells: a sorted CD56 or NKG2C T cell subset, CD4+ or CD8+ T cells, or bulk PBMC T cells (not recorded which). The V and J genes are TRBV6-2 or TRBV6-3 and TRBJ2-2; the TCRdb D gene call, TRBD1, has no DNA to confirm it. This clonotype was sampled from a man younger than 35 in good health. This chain's CDR3 is CASSYRGLEVFF.